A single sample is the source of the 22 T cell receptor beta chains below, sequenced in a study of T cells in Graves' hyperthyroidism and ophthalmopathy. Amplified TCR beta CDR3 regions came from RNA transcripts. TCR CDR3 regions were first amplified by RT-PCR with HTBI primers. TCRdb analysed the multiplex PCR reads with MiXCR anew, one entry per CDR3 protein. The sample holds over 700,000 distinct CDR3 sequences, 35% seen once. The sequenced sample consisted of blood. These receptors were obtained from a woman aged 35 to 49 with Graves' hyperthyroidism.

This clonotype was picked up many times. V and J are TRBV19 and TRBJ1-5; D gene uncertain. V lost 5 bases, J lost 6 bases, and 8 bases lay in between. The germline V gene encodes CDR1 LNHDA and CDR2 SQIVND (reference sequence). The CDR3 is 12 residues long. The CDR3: CASSPSSQPQHF. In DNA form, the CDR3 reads TGTGCCAGTAGTCCCTCCAGTCAGCCCCAGCATTTT.

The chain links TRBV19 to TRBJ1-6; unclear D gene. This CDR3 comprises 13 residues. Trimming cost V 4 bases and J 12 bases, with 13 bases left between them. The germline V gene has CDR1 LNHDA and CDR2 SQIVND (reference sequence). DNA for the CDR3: TGTGCCAGTAGTAATGGACTAGCGGGACCCCTCCACTTT. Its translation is CASSNGLAGPLHF.

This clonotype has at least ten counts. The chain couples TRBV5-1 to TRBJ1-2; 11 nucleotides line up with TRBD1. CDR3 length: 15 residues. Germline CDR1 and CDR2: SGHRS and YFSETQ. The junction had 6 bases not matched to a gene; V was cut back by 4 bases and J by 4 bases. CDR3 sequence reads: CASSASGTGGYGYTF. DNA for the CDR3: TGCGCCAGCAGCGCCTCCGGGACAGGGGGCTATGGCTACACCTTC.

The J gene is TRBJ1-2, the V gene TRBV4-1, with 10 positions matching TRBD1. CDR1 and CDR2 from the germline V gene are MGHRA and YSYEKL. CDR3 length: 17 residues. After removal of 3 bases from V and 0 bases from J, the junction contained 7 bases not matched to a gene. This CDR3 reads CASSHPGGQGTNYGYTF. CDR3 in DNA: TGCGCCAGCAGCCACCCCGGGGGACAGGGGACTAACTATGGCTACACCTTC.

The CDR3 sequence: CASGSGQGTYEQYF. Here the CDR3 DNA reads TGTGCCAGCGGCTCTGGACAGGGCACCTACGAGCAGTACTTC. The chain uses TRBV7-3 and TRBJ2-7; 8 bases are shared with TRBD1. The CDR3 extends over 14 amino acids. Germline V gives CDR1 SGHTA, CDR2 FQGTGA. The ends lost 8 bases at V and 2 bases at J; junction bases unmatched: 8.

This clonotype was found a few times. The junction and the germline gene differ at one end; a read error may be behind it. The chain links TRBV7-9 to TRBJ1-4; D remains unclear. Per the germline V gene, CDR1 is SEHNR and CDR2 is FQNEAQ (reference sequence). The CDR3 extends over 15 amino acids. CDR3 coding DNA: TGTGCCAGCAGCTTAGGGGCGCCGGCTAAAGAAAAACTGTTTTTT. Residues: CASSLGAPAKEKLFF.

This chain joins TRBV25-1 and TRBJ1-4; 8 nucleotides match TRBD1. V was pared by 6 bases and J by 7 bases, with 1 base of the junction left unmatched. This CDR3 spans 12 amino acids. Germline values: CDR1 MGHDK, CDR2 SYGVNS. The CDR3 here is CASRTGAEKLFF. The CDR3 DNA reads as TGTGCCAGCAGGACAGGGGCTGAAAAACTGTTTTTT.

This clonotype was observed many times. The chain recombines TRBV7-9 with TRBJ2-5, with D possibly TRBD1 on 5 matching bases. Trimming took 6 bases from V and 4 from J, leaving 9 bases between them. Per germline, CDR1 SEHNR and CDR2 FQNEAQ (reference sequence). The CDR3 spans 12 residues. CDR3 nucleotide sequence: TGTGCCAGCAGTCGACAGAGAGAGACCCAGTACTTC. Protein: CASSRQRETQYF.

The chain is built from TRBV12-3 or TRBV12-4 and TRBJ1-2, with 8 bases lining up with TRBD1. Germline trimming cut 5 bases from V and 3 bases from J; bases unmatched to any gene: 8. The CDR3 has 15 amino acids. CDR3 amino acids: CASSPRDRSYYGYTF. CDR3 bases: TGTGCCAGCAGTCCTCGGGACAGGAGTTACTATGGCTACACCTTC.

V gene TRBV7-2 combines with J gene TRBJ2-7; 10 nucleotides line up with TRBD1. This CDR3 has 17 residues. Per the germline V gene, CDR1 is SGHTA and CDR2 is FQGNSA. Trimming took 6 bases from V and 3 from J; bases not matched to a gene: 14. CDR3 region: CASSLRTPGQGGYEQYF. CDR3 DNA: TGTGCCAGCAGTTTGCGAACCCCCGGACAGGGGGGCTACGAGCAGTACTTC.

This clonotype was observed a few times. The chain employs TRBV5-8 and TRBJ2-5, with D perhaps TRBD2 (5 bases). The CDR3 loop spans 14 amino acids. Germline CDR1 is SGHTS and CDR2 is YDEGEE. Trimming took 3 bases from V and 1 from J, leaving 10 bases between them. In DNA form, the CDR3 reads TGTGCCAGCAGCTATGGAGGCCTCCAAGAGACCCAGTACTTC. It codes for CASSYGGLQETQYF.

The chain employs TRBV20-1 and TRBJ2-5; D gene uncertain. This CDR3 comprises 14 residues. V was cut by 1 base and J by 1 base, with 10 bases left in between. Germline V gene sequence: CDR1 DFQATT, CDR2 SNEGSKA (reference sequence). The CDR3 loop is CSARVGVLQETQYF. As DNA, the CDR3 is TGCAGTGCTAGAGTTGGGGTGCTCCAAGAGACCCAGTACTTC.

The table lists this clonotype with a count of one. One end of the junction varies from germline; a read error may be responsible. The CDR3 is CASSLRGQREAQYF. DNA for the CDR3: TGTGCCAGCAGCCTTAGGGGCCAGAGAGAGGCCCAGTACTTC. The V call is TRBV13, the J call TRBJ2-5; perhaps TRBD1 as D (5 bases). The CDR3 is made up of 14 amino acids. The germline V gene encodes CDR1 PRHDT and CDR2 FYEKMQ (reference sequence).

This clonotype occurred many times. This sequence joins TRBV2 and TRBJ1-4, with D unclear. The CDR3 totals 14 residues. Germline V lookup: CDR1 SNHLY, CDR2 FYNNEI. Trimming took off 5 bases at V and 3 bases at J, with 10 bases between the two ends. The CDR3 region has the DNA TGTGCCAGCAGTTCGTGGCGGTCTAATGAAAAACTGTTTTTT. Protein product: CASSSWRSNEKLFF.

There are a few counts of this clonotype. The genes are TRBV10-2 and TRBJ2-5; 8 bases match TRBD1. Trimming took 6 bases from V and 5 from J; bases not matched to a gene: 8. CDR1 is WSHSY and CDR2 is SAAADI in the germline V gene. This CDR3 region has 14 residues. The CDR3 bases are TGCGCCAGCAGAAAGACAGGGGTAATGGAGACCCAGTACTTC. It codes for CASRKTGVMETQYF.

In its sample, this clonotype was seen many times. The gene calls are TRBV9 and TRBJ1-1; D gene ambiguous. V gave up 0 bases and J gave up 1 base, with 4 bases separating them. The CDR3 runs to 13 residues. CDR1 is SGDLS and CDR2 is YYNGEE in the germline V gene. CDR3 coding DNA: TGTGCCAGCAGCGTAGCGACGAACACTGAAGCTTTCTTT. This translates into CASSVATNTEAFF.

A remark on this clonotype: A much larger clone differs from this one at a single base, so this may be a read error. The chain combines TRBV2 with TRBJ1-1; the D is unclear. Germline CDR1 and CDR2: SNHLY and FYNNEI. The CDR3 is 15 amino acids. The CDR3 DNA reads TGTGCCAGCAGTGTGGCGAACGGACGGATCACTGAAGCTTCCTTT. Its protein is CASSVANGRITEASF.

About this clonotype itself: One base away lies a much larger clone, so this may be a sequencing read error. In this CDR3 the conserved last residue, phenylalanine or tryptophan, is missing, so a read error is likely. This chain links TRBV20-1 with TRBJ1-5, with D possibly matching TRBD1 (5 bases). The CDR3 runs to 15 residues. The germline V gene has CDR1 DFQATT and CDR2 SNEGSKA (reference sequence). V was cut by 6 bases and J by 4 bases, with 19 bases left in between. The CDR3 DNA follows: TGCAGTGCCAGGTCGGGGACCTGGGGGAATCAGCCCCAGCATCTT. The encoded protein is CSARSGTWGNQPQHL.

The CDR3 region is CASTVRDNTEAFF. CDR3 coding DNA: TGTGCCAGCACGGTCCGAGATAACACTGAAGCTTTCTTT. The V and J genes are TRBV2 and TRBJ1-1, with no clear D. V lost 7 bases to trimming and J lost 2 bases, with 11 bases between them. Germline values: CDR1 SNHLY, CDR2 FYNNEI. The CDR3 spans 13 residues.

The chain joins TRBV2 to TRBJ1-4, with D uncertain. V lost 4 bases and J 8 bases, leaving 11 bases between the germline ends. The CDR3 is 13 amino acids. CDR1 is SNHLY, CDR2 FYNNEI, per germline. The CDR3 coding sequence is TGTGCCAGCAGTGGTAGGGTTGGAGAAAAACTGTTTTTT. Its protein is CASSGRVGEKLFF.

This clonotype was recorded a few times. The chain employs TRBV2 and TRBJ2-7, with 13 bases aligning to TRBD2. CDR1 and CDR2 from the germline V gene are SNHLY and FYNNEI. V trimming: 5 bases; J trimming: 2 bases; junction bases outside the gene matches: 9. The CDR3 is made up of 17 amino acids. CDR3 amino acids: CASSYGGLAGPTYEQYF. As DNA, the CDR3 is TGTGCCAGCAGTTACGGGGGACTAGCGGGACCAACCTACGAGCAGTACTTC.

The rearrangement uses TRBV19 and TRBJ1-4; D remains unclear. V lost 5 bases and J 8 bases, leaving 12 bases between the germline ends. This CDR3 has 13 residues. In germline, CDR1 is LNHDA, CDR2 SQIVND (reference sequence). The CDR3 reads CASSGRAGEKLFF. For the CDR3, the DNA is TGTGCCAGTAGTGGGAGGGCTGGGGAAAAACTGTTTTTT.